This is a list of T cell receptor beta chains from one sample in a study of early T cells in non-severe SARS-CoV-2 infection. MiXCR, run by TCRdb on the 5' RACE reads, gives a single entry per CDR3 protein. This sample yields more than 65,000 distinct CDR3 sequences, of which 9% to 15% are seen a single time; around 4% belongs to the top ten. Sequenced: whole blood. These receptors all come from an adult who was a healthcare worker with PCR-confirmed SARS-CoV-2 infection or an uninfected control (not recorded which). Both conserved end residues are part of each CDR3. Each record gives: V gene, clone size, D gene, J gene, CDR3 protein, CDR3 DNA. The D gene is left open where the match is weak. Clone size appears in some rows only: once, few, many, or a class for an expanded clone.

v_gene: TRBV7-2; abundance: many; d_gene: TRBD2; j_gene: TRBJ2-1; CDR3aa: CASSRYHSGSGYEQFF; CDR3nt: TGTGCCAGCAGCCGATATCATAGCGGGAGTGGGTATGAGCAGTTCTTC
v_gene: TRBV3-1; abundance: .; d_gene: .; j_gene: TRBJ2-2; CDR3aa: CASSLDLHTGELFF; CDR3nt: TGTGCCAGCAGCCTCGACTTACACACCGGGGAGCTGTTTTTT
v_gene: TRBV20-1; abundance: .; d_gene: .; j_gene: TRBJ2-2; CDR3aa: CSARQNTGELFF; CDR3nt: TGCAGTGCTCGGCAAAACACCGGGGAGCTGTTTTTT
v_gene: TRBV28; abundance: .; d_gene: .; j_gene: TRBJ2-1; CDR3aa: CASSLESTAKQFF; CDR3nt: TGTGCCAGCAGTTTAGAGAGCACTGCAAAGCAGTTCTTC
v_gene: TRBV11-1; abundance: few; d_gene: TRBD2; j_gene: TRBJ2-1; CDR3aa: CASSARTSGSFDEQFF; CDR3nt: TGTGCCAGCAGCGCCCGGACTAGCGGGAGTTTCGATGAGCAGTTCTTC
v_gene: TRBV7-2; abundance: .; d_gene: TRBD2; j_gene: TRBJ2-2; CDR3aa: CASSRGTIPNTGELFF; CDR3nt: TGTGCCAGCAGCCGCGGGACTATTCCGAACACCGGGGAGCTGTTTTTT
v_gene: TRBV7-3; abundance: .; d_gene: TRBD2; j_gene: TRBJ2-2; CDR3aa: CASSQSRTSGTGELFF; CDR3nt: TGTGCCAGCAGTCAATCAAGGACTAGCGGCACCGGGGAGCTGTTTTTT
v_gene: TRBV20-1; abundance: many; d_gene: .; j_gene: TRBJ2-1; CDR3aa: CSARDRRGLTYNEQFF; CDR3nt: TGCAGTGCTAGAGATCGTCGAGGGTTGACCTACAATGAGCAGTTCTTC
v_gene: TRBV3-1; abundance: many; d_gene: TRBD2; j_gene: TRBJ2-5; CDR3aa: CASSRLTGLAKETQYF; CDR3nt: TGTGCCAGCAGCCGCCTAACGGGACTAGCGAAAGAGACCCAGTACTTC
v_gene: TRBV25-1; abundance: .; d_gene: .; j_gene: TRBJ2-1; CDR3aa: CASSNLGAYNEQFF; CDR3nt: TGTGCCAGCAGTAACCTAGGGGCCTACAATGAGCAGTTCTTC
v_gene: TRBV9; abundance: many; d_gene: .; j_gene: TRBJ1-6; CDR3aa: CASSVGDNSPLHF; CDR3nt: TGTGCCAGCAGCGTTGGGGATAATTCACCCCTCCACTTT
v_gene: TRBV12-3/TRBV12-4; abundance: many; d_gene: .; j_gene: TRBJ1-3; CDR3aa: CASSFRSQGANTIYF; CDR3nt: TGTGCCAGCAGTTTCCGTAGCCAGGGAGCAAACACCATATATTTT
v_gene: TRBV11-1; abundance: many; d_gene: .; j_gene: TRBJ2-3; CDR3aa: CASSLVGEGTDTQYF; CDR3nt: TGTGCCAGCAGCTTAGTGGGGGAAGGCACAGATACGCAGTATTTT
v_gene: TRBV29-1; abundance: many; d_gene: TRBD1; j_gene: TRBJ1-2; CDR3aa: CSVLDRDRGRYGYTF; CDR3nt: TGCAGCGTTTTGGACCGGGACAGGGGCCGCTATGGCTACACCTTC
v_gene: TRBV28; abundance: .; d_gene: .; j_gene: TRBJ1-2; CDR3aa: CASSWTSYGYTF; CDR3nt: TGTGCCAGCAGCTGGACAAGTTATGGCTACACCTTC
v_gene: TRBV19; abundance: many; d_gene: .; j_gene: TRBJ2-1; CDR3aa: CASRSLASIYEQFF; CDR3nt: TGTGCCAGTAGGTCGTTAGCATCTATCTATGAGCAGTTCTTC
v_gene: TRBV3-1; abundance: many; d_gene: TRBD1; j_gene: TRBJ1-1; CDR3aa: CASSLRDRGAFF; CDR3nt: TGTGCCAGCAGCCTCCGGGACAGAGGAGCTTTCTTT
v_gene: TRBV28; abundance: .; d_gene: .; j_gene: TRBJ2-5; CDR3aa: CASSLGRRTQYF; CDR3nt: TGTGCCAGCAGCCTGGGACGGAGGACCCAGTACTTC
v_gene: TRBV19; abundance: .; d_gene: .; j_gene: TRBJ2-1; CDR3aa: CASSLDRTSNEQFF; CDR3nt: TGTGCCAGTTCCCTCGACAGGACTAGCAATGAGCAGTTCTTC
v_gene: TRBV28; abundance: many; d_gene: .; j_gene: TRBJ2-4; CDR3aa: CASSPPTSLAKNIQYF; CDR3nt: TGTGCCAGCAGTCCCCCGACGAGCCTAGCCAAAAACATTCAGTACTTC
v_gene: TRBV7-9; abundance: many; d_gene: .; j_gene: TRBJ2-1; CDR3aa: CASSLGNEQFF; CDR3nt: TGTGCCAGCAGCTTGGGTAATGAGCAGTTCTTC
v_gene: TRBV29-1; abundance: many; d_gene: TRBD2; j_gene: TRBJ2-3; CDR3aa: CSVAAGAGGRDTQYF; CDR3nt: TGCAGCGTCGCCGCAGGAGCGGGAGGCAGGGATACGCAGTATTTT
v_gene: TRBV5-1; abundance: few; d_gene: .; j_gene: TRBJ2-2; CDR3aa: CASSFAGPNTGELFF; CDR3nt: TGCGCCAGCAGCTTTGCAGGGCCGAACACCGGGGAGCTGTTTTTT
v_gene: TRBV3-1; abundance: .; d_gene: TRBD2; j_gene: TRBJ2-1; CDR3aa: CASSPTSGSSEQFF; CDR3nt: TGTGCCAGCAGCCCGACTAGCGGGAGTAGTGAGCAGTTCTTC
v_gene: TRBV13; abundance: .; d_gene: .; j_gene: TRBJ2-7; CDR3aa: CASSLGQAIYEQYF; CDR3nt: TGTGCCAGCAGCTTAGGACAGGCCATCTACGAGCAGTACTTC
v_gene: TRBV20-1; abundance: many; d_gene: .; j_gene: TRBJ2-7; CDR3aa: CSARFLEGEQYF; CDR3nt: TGCAGTGCTAGGTTCCTCGAAGGCGAGCAGTACTTC
v_gene: TRBV2; abundance: few; d_gene: .; j_gene: TRBJ2-7; CDR3aa: CASSIYPGSIPF; CDR3nt: TGTGCCAGCAGTATTTACCCCGGGTCTATCCCGTTC
v_gene: TRBV30; abundance: few; d_gene: .; j_gene: TRBJ1-5; CDR3aa: CAWSVRRSNQPQHF; CDR3nt: TGTGCCTGGAGTGTACGTAGAAGCAATCAGCCCCAGCATTTT
v_gene: TRBV10-3; abundance: few; d_gene: .; j_gene: TRBJ2-1; CDR3aa: CAIRDMQAEQFF; CDR3nt: TGTGCCATCAGGGATATGCAGGCTGAGCAGTTCTTC
v_gene: TRBV20-1; abundance: .; d_gene: TRBD2; j_gene: TRBJ2-7; CDR3aa: CSANGLAGARNEQYF; CDR3nt: TGCAGTGCTAATGGACTAGCGGGAGCGAGGAACGAGCAGTACTTC
v_gene: TRBV30; abundance: many; d_gene: .; j_gene: TRBJ1-1; CDR3aa: CAWSPAGRYTEAFF; CDR3nt: TGTGCCTGGAGTCCGGCGGGGAGGTACACTGAAGCTTTCTTT
v_gene: TRBV28; abundance: few; d_gene: TRBD1; j_gene: TRBJ1-2; CDR3aa: CASSSAPVPGQGRGYTF; CDR3nt: TGTGCCAGCAGCTCCGCACCTGTCCCGGGACAGGGGAGAGGCTACACCTTC
v_gene: TRBV20-1; abundance: many; d_gene: TRBD2; j_gene: TRBJ2-1; CDR3aa: CSARDGERESDEQFF; CDR3nt: TGCAGTGCTAGAGATGGCGAGCGGGAGTCCGATGAGCAGTTCTTC
v_gene: TRBV23-1; abundance: many; d_gene: .; j_gene: TRBJ2-3; CDR3aa: CASKYPPSFTDTQYF; CDR3nt: TGCGCCAGCAAGTATCCCCCTTCGTTCACAGATACGCAGTATTTT
v_gene: TRBV29-1; abundance: many; d_gene: .; j_gene: TRBJ2-7; CDR3aa: CSVAEDTLHEQYF; CDR3nt: TGCAGCGTTGCGGAGGATACCCTACACGAGCAGTACTTC